A single sample is the source of the 30 T cell receptor beta chains below, sequenced in a study of OX40 agonist ivuxolimab in advanced cancers. The protocol used for the library was the immunoSEQ multiplex PCR assay. TCRdb obtained this table from immuneACCESS and retained in-frame rearrangements with V and J assigned. These tables miss some clones; where compared with another copy, unresolved V genes account for less than half of the shortfall, and the remainder is unexplained. Within this sample are tens of thousands of clones, with 87% of them counted one time only. About 1.6% of the sample is taken by the ten largest. This sample comprised CD4+ or CD8+ T cells sorted from blood, obtained in a trial of the OX40 agonist ivuxolimab. The receptors originated from an adult with an advanced solid tumor such as melanoma, head and neck, liver or kidney cancer.

The J gene is TRBJ2-1, the V gene TRBV5-4, with 9 bases aligning to TRBD2. J gave up 6 bases and V 2 bases, and 6 bases lay outside the gene matches. The germline CDR1 and CDR2 sequences are SGHNT and YYREEE (reference sequence). This CDR3 is built from 15 residues. The CDR3 DNA reads as TGTGCCAGCAGCTTACGCGGGGGGGCAAGCAATGAGCAGTTCTTC. Translation: CASSLRGGASNEQFF.

This chain's CDR3 is CASSIGGQPTNEQFF. CDR3 nucleotides: TGTGCCAGTAGTATAGGGGGACAGCCAACCAATGAGCAGTTCTTC. The gene calls are TRBV19 and TRBJ2-1; 7 positions match TRBD1. This CDR3 comprises 15 residues. Germline CDR1 and CDR2: LNHDA and SQIVND (reference sequence). V lost 1 base and J lost 6; bases outside the gene matches: 6.

V and J are TRBV19 and TRBJ1-2; possibly TRBD1 for D (6 bases). V lost 0 bases to trimming and J lost 4 bases, with 12 bases between them. CDR3 length: 15 residues. Germline-derived CDR1 and CDR2 are LNHDA and SQIVND (reference sequence). CDR3 region: CASSIEADSLYGYTF. The CDR3 nucleotides read TGTGCCAGTAGTATAGAGGCGGACAGCCTCTATGGCTACACCTTC. Full variable domain (remainder filled in from reference TRBV19 and TRBJ1-2): DGGITQSPKYLFRKEGQNVTLSCEQNLNHDAMYWYRQDPGQGLRLIYYSQIVNDFQKGDIAEGYSVSREKKESFPLTVTSAQKNPTAFYLCASSIEADSLYGYTFGSGTRLTVV.

About this clone: Different DNA sequences within this sample yield the same CDR3. The V gene is TRBV19, the J gene TRBJ1-1, with D possibly being TRBD1 (6 bases). Germline V gene data show CDR1 as LNHDA and CDR2 as SQIVND (reference sequence). Trimming left V 1 base short and J 2 bases short, with 8 bases between. This CDR3 is 14 amino acids long. CDR3 nucleotides: TGTGCCAGTAGTATAGGCAGGGGCAACACTGAAGCTTTCTTT. It yields the protein CASSIGRGNTEAFF.

The sample holds a few counts of this clone. The junction shows a germline mismatch at one end, possibly a read error. The gene calls are TRBV7-7 and TRBJ2-5, with a tentative D call TRBD2 (6 bases). Germline V gene lookup returns CDR1 SSHAT and CDR2 FNYEAQ (reference sequence). CDR3 length: 14 residues. This chain's CDR3 is CASSFGGLQETQYF. CDR3 in DNA: TGTGCTAGCAGCTTCGGCGGACTACAAGAGACCCAGTACTTC.

The CDR3 DNA reads as TGTGCCAGCATGGGCTACTACGAGCAGTACTTC. Residues: CASMGYYEQYF. This chain uses TRBV2 with TRBJ2-7; no definite D call. Trimming cost V 7 bases and J 3 bases, with 7 bases left between them. Germline lookup yields CDR1 SNHLY and CDR2 FYNNEI. The CDR3 spans 11 residues.

This chain uses TRBV19 with TRBJ2-6; no clear D. Per germline, CDR1 LNHDA and CDR2 SQIVND (reference sequence). This CDR3 contains 15 residues. Trimming removed 6 bases from V and 4 bases from J, with 13 bases in between. The CDR3 reads CASSLALAGANVLTF. For the CDR3, the DNA is TGTGCCAGTAGCCTCGCTCTGGCCGGGGCCAACGTCCTGACTTTC.

The chain has TRBV2 and TRBJ2-2; 7 nucleotides agree with TRBD2. CDR1 and CDR2 (germline): SNHLY, FYNNEI. CDR3 length equals 14 residues. The V and J ends lost 7 bases and 4 bases, in that order; junction bases with no gene match: 6. Here the CDR3 reads CASMRERGTGELFF. CDR3 bases: TGTGCCAGCATGAGGGAGCGGGGCACCGGGGAGCTGTTTTTT.

J is TRBJ2-7 and V is TRBV9; D possibly corresponds to TRBD1 (6 bases). Germline CDR1 is SGDLS and CDR2 is YYNGEE. V was shortened by 2 bases and J by 0 bases, with 9 bases between the two germline ends. The CDR3 length is 14 residues. The DNA of the CDR3 is TGTGCCAGCAGCGTGACAGGTAGCTCCTACGAGCAGTACTTC. This translates into CASSVTGSSYEQYF.

This chain joins TRBV5-1 and TRBJ2-3; the D gene could be TRBD1 or TRBD2 (5 bases each). This CDR3 is 15 amino acids long. Trimming stripped 2 bases from V and 0 bases from J, with 10 bases between. Germline CDR1 SGHRS, CDR2 YFSETQ. This chain's CDR3 is CASSFGAASTDTQYF. The CDR3 DNA sequence: TGCGCCAGCAGCTTCGGGGCAGCTAGCACAGATACGCAGTATTTT.

The rearrangement joins TRBV7-2 to TRBJ2-3, with TRBD2 as a possible D gene (5 bases). Germline V lookup: CDR1 SGHTA, CDR2 FQGNSA. Trimming took off 3 bases at V and 5 bases at J, with 15 bases between the two ends. This CDR3 spans 15 amino acids. CDR3 DNA sequence: TGTGCCAGCAGCTTTCATGGATCAGAGGGAGATACGCAGTATTTT. Protein: CASSFHGSEGDTQYF.

This chain joins TRBV19 and TRBJ2-7; 7 bases align to TRBD2. The germline gives CDR1 LNHDA, CDR2 SQIVND (reference sequence). J gave up 3 bases and V 5 bases, and 7 bases lay outside the gene matches. The CDR3 is made up of 14 amino acids. CDR3 sequence: CASSAQRDGYEQYF. The CDR3 DNA follows: TGTGCCAGTAGTGCTCAGCGGGACGGCTACGAGCAGTACTTC.

This chain uses TRBV30 with TRBJ2-2, with TRBD1 as a possible D gene (5 bases). Trimming cost V 5 bases and J 8 bases, with 12 bases left between them. The CDR3 is made up of 12 amino acids. Germline CDR1 GTSNPN, CDR2 SVGIG (reference sequence). The CDR3 coding sequence is TGTGCCTGGTCGCAGGGTGTAGGGGAGCTGTTTTTT. This translates into CAWSQGVGELFF.

As concerns this clone: Compared with germline, one end of the junction differs, possibly owing to a read error. The rearrangement joins TRBV11-2 to TRBJ2-7, with 9 bases fitting TRBD2. The V gene's germline CDR1 is SGHAT and CDR2 FQNNGV. The CDR3 has 15 amino acids. The CDR3 here is CASRLTSGVGGEQYF. Written as DNA, the CDR3 is TGTGCCAGCCGCTTGACTAGCGGCGTCGGGGGGGAGCAGTACTTC.

This chain links TRBV11-3 with TRBJ2-3, with D tentatively TRBD1 or TRBD2 (5 bases each). Trimming stripped 4 bases from V and 4 bases from J, with 15 bases between. There are 15 residues in the CDR3. Germline values: CDR1 SGHNT, CDR2 YENEEA. The CDR3 loop is CASSSGTYYPDTQYF. The CDR3 DNA sequence: TGTGCCAGCAGCTCCGGGACCTACTACCCAGATACGCAGTATTTT.

The J gene is TRBJ2-7, the V gene TRBV7-3; TRBD1 agrees at 10 bases. This CDR3 is built from 16 residues. Losses at the gene ends were 0 bases for V and 3 bases for J; bases not matched to a gene: 5. Germline values: CDR1 SGHTA, CDR2 FQGTGA. The CDR3 is CASSLTPGQGNYEQYF. The CDR3 bases are TGTGCCAGCAGCTTAACCCCGGGACAGGGGAACTACGAGCAGTACTTC. The full variable domain, in which reference TRBV7-3 and TRBJ2-7 provide the parts outside the CDR3, is GAGVSQTPSNKVTEKGKYVELRCDPISGHTALYWYRQSLGQGPEFLIYFQGTGAADDSGLPNDRFFAVRPEGSVSTLKIQRTERGDSAVYLCASSLTPGQGNYEQYFGPGTRLTVT.

The chain recombines TRBV5-1 with TRBJ2-1; D remains unclear. V lost 1 base and J 12 bases, leaving 8 bases between the germline ends. This CDR3 is 11 amino acids long. Germline loops: CDR1 SGHRS, CDR2 YFSETQ. The CDR3 nucleotides are TGCGCCAGCAGCTTGAATTCTGGGCAGTTCTTC. The encoded protein is CASSLNSGQFF. Full variable domain (outside the CDR3, taken from reference TRBV5-1 and TRBJ2-1): KAGVTQTPRYLIKTRGQQVTLSCSPISGHRSVSWYQQTPGQGLQFLFEYFSETQRNKGNFPGRFSGRQFSNSRSEMNVSTLELGDSALYLCASSLNSGQFFGPGTRLTVL.

The genes are TRBV7-2 and TRBJ1-5, with a weak D call TRBD1 (5 bases). V was shortened by 0 bases and J by 7 bases, with 10 bases between the two germline ends. This CDR3 is built from 14 residues. CDR1 SGHTA and CDR2 FQGNSA come from the germline V gene. The chain's CDR3 is CASSLALGEQPQHF. The CDR3, as DNA: TGTGCCAGCAGCTTAGCGCTAGGGGAACAGCCCCAGCATTTT. Variable domain in full (rest from reference TRBV7-2 and TRBJ1-5): GAGVSQSPSNKVTEKGKDVELRCDPISGHTALYWYRQSLGQGLEFLIYFQGNSAPDKSGLPSDRFSAERTGGSVSTLTIQRTQQEDSAVYLCASSLALGEQPQHFGDGTRLSIL.

Of note for this clone: The sample contains more than one DNA sequence encoding this CDR3. The rearrangement links TRBV5-1 to TRBJ2-5; D is possibly TRBD1 or TRBD2 (5 bases each). The V gene's germline CDR1 is SGHRS and CDR2 YFSETQ. The CDR3 spans 14 residues. V shed 0 bases and J shed 1 base, with 7 bases lying between them. CDR3 region: CASSLGGSQETQYF. The CDR3 nucleotides read TGCGCCAGCAGCTTGGGGGGGTCCCAAGAGACCCAGTACTTC. Looking up the rest from reference TRBV5-1 and TRBJ2-5 gives the full variable domain: KAGVTQTPRYLIKTRGQQVTLSCSPISGHRSVSWYQQTPGQGLQFLFEYFSETQRNKGNFPGRFSGRQFSNSRSEMNVSTLELGDSALYLCASSLGGSQETQYFGPGTRLLVL.

The sample holds one count of this clone. The rearrangement uses TRBV28 and TRBJ2-3, with TRBD2 matching over 8 bases. Germline V lookup: CDR1 MDHEN, CDR2 SYDVKM. V trimming: 6 bases; J trimming: 1 base; junction bases outside the gene matches: 15. This CDR3 is built from 18 residues. CDR3 sequence: CASSPVRTSGYGTDTQYF. The DNA of the CDR3 is TGTGCCAGCAGCCCCGTTCGAACTAGCGGATACGGCACAGATACGCAGTATTTT.

The CDR3 DNA reads as TGTGCCAGCAGTCCTCGGGACAGGCAAGTATACGAGCAGTACTTC. Its translation is CASSPRDRQVYEQYF. This chain joins TRBV6-5 and TRBJ2-7; TRBD1 matches at 8 bases. V lost 5 bases and J lost 4; bases outside the gene matches: 10. The CDR3 sequence is 15 residues long. Germline assignment: CDR1 MNHEY and CDR2 SVGAGI.

The chain uses TRBV7-3 and TRBJ2-7; D may be TRBD1 or TRBD2 (6 bases each). The germline V gene has CDR1 SGHTA and CDR2 FQGTGA. V was shortened by 0 bases and J by 2 bases, with 8 bases between the two germline ends. This CDR3 has 14 amino acids. The CDR3 loop reads CASSLTGGAYEQYF. Written as DNA, the CDR3 is TGTGCCAGCAGCTTAACGGGGGGCGCCTACGAGCAGTACTTC.

The chain combines TRBV6-5 with TRBJ1-1; no definite D call. Germline lookup yields CDR1 MNHEY and CDR2 SVGAGI. The CDR3 runs 14 residues. Trimming removed 0 bases at V and 8 bases at J, with 13 bases between. CDR3 sequence reads: CASSYSTGGVEAFF. Here the CDR3 DNA reads TGTGCCAGCAGTTACTCGACGGGAGGAGTGGAAGCTTTCTTT.

The chain couples TRBV6-1 to TRBJ2-1; D perhaps matches TRBD1 (6 bases). With 6 bases removed from V and 8 bases from J, the gap between germline ends came to 14 bases. CDR3 size: 13 residues. Germline V CDR1 and CDR2: MNHNS, SASEGT. The DNA for the CDR3 is TGTGCCAGCAGCATACAGGGTTGGGATGAGCAGTTCTTC. This gives the protein CASSIQGWDEQFF.

The chain uses TRBV10-1 and TRBJ2-3, with 10 nucleotides matching TRBD2. The CDR3 is made up of 16 amino acids. Germline values: CDR1 WNHNN, CDR2 SYGVQD (reference sequence). V gave up 0 bases and J gave up 9 bases; unmatched junction bases: 9. This CDR3 reads CASSESSGGEWRTQYF. The CDR3, as DNA: TGCGCCAGCAGTGAGTCGAGCGGGGGGGAATGGCGGACGCAGTATTTT.

V is TRBV7-2 and J is TRBJ1-4; no reliable D call. CDR3 length: 14 amino acids. Trimming pared 10 bases from V and 0 bases from J, leaving 12 bases between. Germline assignment: CDR1 SGHTA and CDR2 FQGNSA. CDR3 in DNA: TGTGCCACATCGCCCCAGGCAACTAATGAAAAACTGTTTTTT. It specifies CATSPQATNEKLFF. Full variable domain (remainder filled in from reference TRBV7-2 and TRBJ1-4): GAGVSQSPSNKVTEKGKDVELRCDPISGHTALYWYRQSLGQGLEFLIYFQGNSAPDKSGLPSDRFSAERTGGSVSTLTIQRTQQEDSAVYLCATSPQATNEKLFFGSGTQLSVL.

This clone was detected a few times. J is TRBJ2-7 and V is TRBV9, with 10 positions matching TRBD1. This CDR3 region has 15 residues. Germline CDR1 reads SGDLS; CDR2 reads YYNGEE. Trimming took 2 bases from V and 1 from J; bases not matched to a gene: 3. In nucleotides, the CDR3 is TGTGCCAGCAGCGTCGGGACAGGGGTTTCCTACGAGCAGTACTTC. It codes for CASSVGTGVSYEQYF. The whole variable domain, remainder taken from reference TRBV9 and TRBJ2-7, is DSGVTQTPKHLITATGQRVTLRCSPRSGDLSVYWYQQSLDQGLQFLIQYYNGEERAKGNILERFSAQQFPDLHSELNLSSLELGDSALYFCASSVGTGVSYEQYFGPGTRLTVT.

This clone was observed a few times. The chain joins TRBV9 to TRBJ2-1; no definite D call. The germline V and J ends were trimmed by 4 bases and 10 bases, with 12 bases remaining between them. The CDR3 consists of 12 residues. The V gene's germline CDR1 is SGDLS and CDR2 YYNGEE. The CDR3: CASSPNPREQFF. The DNA of the CDR3 is TGTGCCAGCAGCCCGAATCCAAGGGAGCAGTTCTTC.

A single count supports this clone. This chain links TRBV5-6 with TRBJ2-1; TRBD1 aligns across 9 bases. The junction had 11 bases not matched to a gene; V was cut back by 4 bases and J by 6 bases. Germline CDR1 and CDR2: SGHDT and YYEEEE. The CDR3 contains 16 residues. This chain's CDR3 is CASSGGLGQGTNEQFF. CDR3 DNA sequence: TGTGCCAGCAGCGGGGGTTTGGGACAGGGTACCAATGAGCAGTTCTTC.

Points on this clone: A read error may be the cause here, since a much bigger clone is one base away. The V gene is TRBV7-9, the J gene TRBJ1-2; 10 bases match TRBD1. With 5 bases clipped from V and 12 bases from J, the junction kept 6 bases outside the gene matches. Germline V lookup: CDR1 SEHNR, CDR2 FQNEAQ (reference sequence). The CDR3 has 12 amino acids. The CDR3 region is CASSRDRGGDTF. In DNA, the CDR3 is TGTGCCAGCAGCCGGGACAGGGGAGGCGACACCTTC.